Listed here are 27 T cell receptor beta chains from one sample, sequenced in a study of molecular identifiers for immune sequencing clone quantification. TCRdb reprocessed the PCR reads via MiXCR and lists one record per CDR3 protein. Of about 320,000 distinct CDR3 sequences detected, roughly 24% appear once; the ten largest clones hold around 0.7%. Sequenced: naive CD8+ T cells from blood, with Jurkat cell RNA spiked in. Subset in this sample: FACS-sorted CD8+CD4-CCR7+CD45RA+ naive T cells. The source of these receptors is a human donor in good health. Some libraries in this study had Jurkat cell RNA spiked in.

In this sample, this clonotype turned up a few times. V and J are TRBV7-9 and TRBJ1-1; D unresolved. Trimming removed 3 bases at V and 2 bases at J, with 16 bases between. This CDR3 has 16 residues. From germline, CDR1 is SEHNR and CDR2 FQNEAQ (reference sequence). CDR3 in DNA: TGTGCCAGCAGCTTCGGAGGGCGACATGGAAACACTGAAGCTTTCTTT. This translates into CASSFGGRHGNTEAFF.

In regard to this clonotype: This clone may be a read error of a much larger clone one base away. The chain uses TRBV7-7 and TRBJ2-3, with D perhaps TRBD1 (5 bases). Germline V lookup: CDR1 SSHAT, CDR2 FNYEAQ (reference sequence). The CDR3 extends over 14 amino acids. Here the CDR3 reads CASSLEGYTGTQYF. The DNA of the CDR3 is TGTGCCAGCAGCTTAGAGGGGTACACAGGTACGCAGTATTTT.

Concerning this clonotype: At one end, the junction sequence differs from germline, possibly due to a read error. V usage is TRBV5-3 and J usage is TRBJ2-5; no clear D. TRBV5-3 is reported as an ORF; its role is uncertain. The CDR3 is 14 amino acids. The CDR3 nucleotides are TGTGCCAGCAGCTCGGTAGGCGGCCAAGAGACCCAGTACTTC. Its protein is CASSSVGGQETQYF.

J is TRBJ2-3 and V is TRBV4-1; TRBD2 matches at 11 bases. There are 17 residues in the CDR3. CDR1 and CDR2 (germline): MGHRA, YSYEKL. Losses at the gene ends were 6 bases for V and 2 bases for J; bases not matched to a gene: 10. CDR3 amino acids: CASRGSSGGTYTDTQYF. The CDR3 region has the DNA TGCGCCAGCAGGGGGTCTAGCGGGGGGACCTACACAGATACGCAGTATTTT.

Regarding this clonotype: With a much larger clone just one base away, this may be a read error. DNA of the CDR3: TGTGCCAGCAGTTCCCTTGTTGAGGGATCCCTAGCCAAAAACATTCGGTACTTC. Protein sequence: CASSSLVEGSLAKNIRYF. The chain employs TRBV28 and TRBJ2-4; possible D gene TRBD2, 5 bases. The CDR3 loop spans 18 amino acids. CDR1 and CDR2 from the germline V gene are MDHEN and SYDVKM.

Many counts were recorded for this clonotype. V and J are TRBV5-4 and TRBJ2-7; 11 nucleotides align to TRBD1. Trimming cost V 1 base and J 5 bases; bases outside gene matches: 20. The CDR3 spans 20 residues. CDR1 SGHNT and CDR2 YYREEE come from the germline V gene (reference sequence). The CDR3 sequence is CASSLQILDRDRGKGDEQYF. The CDR3 DNA follows: TGTGCCAGCAGCTTGCAGATTTTAGATCGGGACAGGGGGAAAGGTGACGAGCAGTACTTC.

This clonotype was observed many times. This sequence joins TRBV20-1 and TRBJ2-2, with D hard to call. V was trimmed by 1 base and J by 3 bases, leaving 9 bases between them. CDR1 is DFQATT and CDR2 is SNEGSKA in the germline V gene (reference sequence). The CDR3 runs 14 residues. In DNA, the CDR3 is TGCAGTGCTAGAGCAAGTATACACACCGGGGAGCTGTTTTTT. It is translated as CSARASIHTGELFF.

This clonotype appeared many times. The chain carries TRBV20-1 and TRBJ2-1, with 7 nucleotides matching TRBD2. Germline-derived CDR1 and CDR2 are DFQATT and SNEGSKA (reference sequence). CDR3 length: 15 amino acids. V shed 1 base and J 4 bases; nucleotides not matched to a gene: 7. CDR3 loop: CSARGGAGLYNEQFF. The CDR3 DNA reads TGCAGTGCTAGAGGGGGAGCGGGACTATACAATGAGCAGTTCTTC.

The gene calls are TRBV11-3 and TRBJ2-3; D gene uncertain. This CDR3 spans 12 amino acids. V was cut by 5 bases and J by 0 bases, with 3 bases left in between. CDR1 and CDR2 from the germline V gene are SGHNT and YENEEA. In DNA, the CDR3 is TGTGCCAGCAGCGCTAGCACAGATACGCAGTATTTT. It translates to CASSASTDTQYF.

The genes are TRBV28 and TRBJ2-5; 10 bases map to TRBD1. The V and J ends lost 8 bases and 3 bases, in that order; junction bases with no gene match: 12. Germline V gene data show CDR1 as MDHEN and CDR2 as SYDVKM. This CDR3 is built from 16 residues. CDR3 coding DNA: TGTGCCAGCTTGACCGGGACAGGGGCCGTTGAAGAGACCCAGTACTTC. This sequence encodes CASLTGTGAVEETQYF.

This clonotype was observed a single time. A much larger clone differs from this one at a single base, so this may be a read error. The V and J genes are TRBV29-1 and TRBJ2-7, with 10 positions matching TRBD2. This CDR3 contains 14 residues. The V gene end was trimmed by 0 bases and the J gene end by 8 bases; junction bases not matched to a gene: 7. CDR1 and CDR2 from the germline V gene are SQVTM and ANQGSEA. CDR3 sequence: CSVEEGLAGDKQYF. The DNA for the CDR3 is TGCAGCGTTGAAGAGGGGCTAGCGGGAGACAAGCAGTACTTC.

The chain links TRBV2 to TRBJ2-7, with D tentatively TRBD2 (6 bases). The germline V gene has CDR1 SNHLY and CDR2 FYNNEI. This CDR3 has 12 residues. V lost 8 bases and J lost 0, with 8 bases in between. CDR3 nucleotides: TGTGCCAGCGCGGGGAACTCCTACGAGCAGTACTTC. Protein product: CASAGNSYEQYF.

The sample holds many counts of this clonotype. The chain carries TRBV5-6 and TRBJ2-3; D is unresolved. Trimming took 1 base from V and 6 from J, leaving 9 bases between them. Germline CDR1 is SGHDT and CDR2 is YYEEEE. CDR3 size: 13 residues. CDR3 DNA sequence: TGTGCCAGCAGCTTGTGGGATTCGGATACGCAGTATTTT. It specifies CASSLWDSDTQYF.

The genes are TRBV7-9 and TRBJ2-7; possibly TRBD2 for D (5 bases). Germline V gene sequence: CDR1 SEHNR, CDR2 FQNEAQ (reference sequence). V lost 3 bases to trimming and J lost 6 bases, with 15 bases between them. The CDR3 consists of 14 residues. CDR3 in amino acids: CASSFASGPIEQYF. The CDR3 DNA sequence: TGTGCCAGCAGCTTCGCCAGCGGCCCCATCGAGCAGTACTTC.

J is TRBJ2-7 and V is TRBV20-1; no definite D call. The V gene lost 1 base and the J gene lost 2 bases, with 9 bases spanning the gap. The CDR3 has 13 amino acids. Germline V lookup: CDR1 DFQATT, CDR2 SNEGSKA (reference sequence). In DNA, the CDR3 is TGCAGTGCTAGAGGGGCCGGTACCTACGAGCAGTACTTC. This gives the protein CSARGAGTYEQYF.

The count of this clonotype is one. A junction boundary mismatches the germline segment, possibly from a read error. The V gene is TRBV5-1, the J gene TRBJ2-7, with 10 positions matching TRBD1. The CDR3 length is 16 residues. Looked up from germline, CDR1 is SGHRS and CDR2 is YFSETQ. Here the CDR3 DNA reads TGCACCAGCAGCTCTGATCCCCCGGACAGGGGGGCCGAGCAGTACTTC. It codes for CTSSSDPPDRGAEQYF.

With respect to this clonotype: It may be a read error: a sequence one base away is much more abundant. This chain uses TRBV29-1 with TRBJ2-3; a weak D match, TRBD2 (5 bases). The CDR3 sequence is 13 residues long. CDR1 is SQVTM, CDR2 ANQGSEA, per germline. Trimming took off 4 bases at V and 2 bases at J, with 10 bases between the two ends. The CDR3 spells CSVGGVHTDTQYF. CDR3 bases: TGCAGCGTTGGGGGAGTACACACAGATACGCAGTATTTT.

This chain joins TRBV12-3 or TRBV12-4 and TRBJ2-5; possible D gene TRBD2, 6 bases. V shed 3 bases and J shed 5 bases, with 16 bases lying between them. This CDR3 has 15 residues. The CDR3 nucleotides read TGTGCCAGCAGTTTCCTACTCGCGGGGTTGGAGACCCAGTACTTC. This sequence encodes CASSFLLAGLETQYF.

This clonotype was counted between two and nine times. The genes are TRBV27 and TRBJ2-5; D may be TRBD2 (5 bases). In germline, CDR1 is MNHEY, CDR2 SMNVEV (reference sequence). CDR3 length equals 17 residues. Trimming pared 5 bases from V and 0 bases from J, leaving 19 bases between. CDR3 nucleotides: TGTGCCAGCAGTCCAACACCGCGAGCGGCGTACCAAGAGACCCAGTACTTC. Its translation: CASSPTPRAAYQETQYF.

Points on this clonotype: The junction does not match germline at one end; this may be a read error. This chain joins TRBV28 and TRBJ1-1; weak D call: TRBD1 (6 bases). The germline CDR1 and CDR2 sequences are MDHEN and SYDVKM. The CDR3 covers 14 residues. CDR3 amino acids: CASSLGQGNTEASF. In DNA, the CDR3 is TGTGCCAGCAGTTTGGGCCAGGGGAACACTGAAGCTTCCTTT.

This clonotype was detected a few times. The J gene is TRBJ1-2, the V gene TRBV12-3 or TRBV12-4, with D tentatively TRBD1 (6 bases). This CDR3 contains 13 residues. V lost 3 bases and J lost 3, with 8 bases in between. The CDR3 DNA reads TGTGCCAGCAGTTTCAGGACAGACTATGGCTACACCTTC. Translated, it gives CASSFRTDYGYTF.

In the case of this clonotype: A much larger clone lies a single base off, so this may be a read error. The rearrangement links TRBV20-1 to TRBJ2-7; 8 bases agree with TRBD2. The CDR3 extends over 14 amino acids. V was pared by 5 bases and J by 1 base, with 7 bases of the junction left unmatched. The V gene's germline CDR1 is DFQATT and CDR2 SNEGSKA (reference sequence). This CDR3 is CSADERGSSYEQYF. CDR3 DNA sequence: TGCAGTGCTGACGAGCGGGGGTCGTCCTACGAGCAGTACTTC.

As for this clonotype: One end of the junction is discordant with germline, which a read error may explain. The V and J genes are TRBV6-5 and TRBJ2-3; tentatively, D is TRBD2 (6 bases). The CDR3 is 15 amino acids. Germline V gives CDR1 MNHEY, CDR2 SVGAGI. CDR3: CTSSYGRTSTDTQYF. CDR3 in DNA: TGTACCAGCAGTTACGGGAGAACTAGCACAGATACGCAGTATTTT.

The chain employs TRBV7-6 and TRBJ2-7, with 8 positions matching TRBD2. Germline CDR1 SGHVS, CDR2 FNYEAQ. The CDR3 loop spans 15 amino acids. With V trimmed by 8 bases and J by 9 bases, 18 bases remained unmatched. As DNA, the CDR3 is TGTGCCAGCCGCCCTAACGTTGGACTAGCTTTCGCGCAGTACTTC. This sequence encodes CASRPNVGLAFAQYF.

For this clonotype: Its ends do not fully match the called genes, so a read error is possible. The V and J genes are TRBV5-6 and TRBJ2-7; the D is unclear. CDR1 is SGHDT and CDR2 is YYEEEE in the germline V gene. The CDR3 spans 14 residues. This chain's CDR3 is CVSSSGSGPYEQYF. DNA for the CDR3: TGTGTCAGCAGTTCTGGTTCCGGGCCTTACGAGCAGTACTTC. The complete variable domain, with remaining parts taken from reference TRBV5-6 and TRBJ2-7, reads DAGVTQSPTHLIKTRGQQVTLRCSPKSGHDTVSWYQQALGQGPQFIFQYYEEEERQRGNFPDRFSGHQFPNYSSELNVNALLLGDSALYLCVSSSGSGPYEQYFGPGTRLTVT.

A few counts support this clonotype. This rearrangement joins TRBV6-2 or TRBV6-3 to TRBJ2-1; 7 bases line up with TRBD2. The trim removed 4 bases at V and 1 base at J, leaving 7 bases unmatched. The germline gives CDR1 MNHEY, CDR2 SVGEGT. The length of the CDR3 is 16 residues. The CDR3 nucleotides read TGTGCCAGCAGTTCATCGACTAGCCGATCCTACAATGAGCAGTTCTTC. Translated, it gives CASSSSTSRSYNEQFF.

This clonotype was observed many times. V gene TRBV4-3 combines with J gene TRBJ1-1; D gene ambiguous. Looked up from germline, CDR1 is LGHNA and CDR2 is YSLEER. This CDR3 has 15 residues. V shed 1 base and J shed 0 bases, with 9 bases lying between them. The CDR3 is CASSQAKLMNTEAFF. DNA for the CDR3: TGCGCCAGCAGCCAAGCAAAGCTCATGAACACTGAAGCTTTCTTT.